Shown below are 10 T cell receptor beta chains from a single sample sequenced in a study of shared clonotypes between healthy human individuals. Method: immunoSEQ multiplex PCR; TCRdb's copy keeps in-frame clones and lacks some. The repertoire holds under 750,000 clones, with just under 75% as singletons. The sequenced material came from memory CD4+ T cells sorted from blood. Subset meaning: CD45RA-negative fraction. The receptors here all came from a woman aged 25 to 39 in good health.

The rearrangement joins TRBV2 to TRBJ1-1; 7 bases match TRBD1. Germline V gene sequence: CDR1 SNHLY, CDR2 FYNNEI. Trimming at V came to 8 bases and at J to 5 bases, leaving 11 bases not matched to a gene. This CDR3 comprises 14 residues. CDR3 DNA sequence: TGTGCCAGCGTTGAGGGACAGCCGTTTACTGAAGCTTTCTTT. This gives the protein CASVEGQPFTEAFF.

V gene TRBV2 combines with J gene TRBJ2-1; 13 nucleotides align to TRBD2. Germline-derived CDR1 and CDR2 are SNHLY and FYNNEI. V was pared by 1 base and J by 7 bases, with 4 bases of the junction left unmatched. This CDR3 is built from 16 residues. This CDR3 is CASSEGGLAGINEQFF. The CDR3 region has the DNA TGTGCCAGCAGTGAAGGGGGACTAGCGGGAATTAATGAGCAGTTCTTC.

This clone came up once. This rearrangement joins TRBV7-2 to TRBJ2-7; the match to TRBD2 covers 8 bases. Losses at the gene ends were 4 bases for V and 3 bases for J; bases not matched to a gene: 2. Germline V CDR1 and CDR2: SGHTA, FQGNSA. The CDR3 runs 13 residues. Here the CDR3 DNA reads TGTGCCAGCAGCTCGGCGGGAGGCTACGAGCAGTACTTC. It is translated as CASSSAGGYEQYF.

CDR3 sequence reads: CASSRTGGDEKLFF. CDR3 bases: TGTGCCAGCAGTAGGACAGGGGGCGATGAAAAACTGTTTTTT. V is TRBV28 and J is TRBJ1-4; 11 bases agree with TRBD1. CDR3 length: 14 amino acids. The trim removed 5 bases at V and 6 bases at J, leaving 2 bases unmatched. CDR1 and CDR2 (germline): MDHEN, SYDVKM.

About this clone: Within the sample, other DNA sequences also encode this same CDR3. The genes are TRBV5-1 and TRBJ1-5; D uncertain. CDR3 length equals 14 residues. Germline V gene data show CDR1 as SGHRS and CDR2 as YFSETQ. V lost 0 bases and J lost 0, with 4 bases in between. The CDR3 nucleotides are TGCGCCAGCAGCTTGGAGGGTAGCAATCAGCCCCAGCATTTT. Amino acid sequence: CASSLEGSNQPQHF.

This rearrangement joins TRBV11-2 to TRBJ2-2; no reliable D call. Germline CDR1 is SGHAT and CDR2 is FQNNGV. The CDR3 extends over 16 amino acids. Trimming stripped 2 bases from V and 2 bases from J, with 12 bases between. The CDR3 DNA reads TGTGCCAGCAGCTTAAACCCGCCCGGTAACACCGGGGAGCTGTTTTTT. Protein: CASSLNPPGNTGELFF. Supplemented by reference TRBV11-2 and TRBJ2-2, the full variable domain reads EAGVAQSPRYKIIEKRQSVAFWCNPISGHATLYWYQQILGQGPKLLIQFQNNGVVDDSQLPKDRFSAERLKGVDSTLKIQPAKLEDSAVYLCASSLNPPGNTGELFFGEGSRLTVL.

Points on this clone: In the same sample, other DNA sequences code for this CDR3. The chain recombines TRBV7-9 with TRBJ2-7; D uncertain. Germline lookup yields CDR1 SEHNR and CDR2 FQNEAQ (reference sequence). Trimming left V 4 bases short and J 1 base short, with 5 bases between. The CDR3 totals 12 residues. The CDR3 DNA sequence: TGTGCCAGCAGCTCCAGTTCCTACGAGCAGTACTTC. It encodes CASSSSSYEQYF.

The rearrangement joins TRBV5-1 to TRBJ2-2; 7 bases are shared with TRBD2. V trimming: 2 bases; J trimming: 3 bases; junction bases outside the gene matches: 1. Germline lookup yields CDR1 SGHRS and CDR2 YFSETQ. The CDR3 has 14 amino acids. The CDR3 region has the DNA TGCGCCAGCAGCTTTCTAGCGGACACCGGGGAGCTGTTTTTT. This codes for CASSFLADTGELFF.

This sequence joins TRBV4-1 and TRBJ2-1, with 14 bases fitting TRBD2. Germline V CDR1 and CDR2: MGHRA, YSYEKL. The CDR3 is 17 residues long. V shed 1 base, J shed 9 bases, and the junction held 8 bases outside the gene matches. The CDR3 sequence: CASSQGAGTSGSGEQFF. The CDR3 region has the DNA TGCGCCAGCAGCCAAGGCGCCGGGACTAGCGGGAGCGGTGAGCAGTTCTTC.

V usage is TRBV7-2 and J usage is TRBJ2-3, with a possible D match to TRBD1 (5 bases). The germline CDR1 and CDR2 sequences are SGHTA and FQGNSA. The CDR3 spans 13 residues. V was shortened by 4 bases and J by 4 bases, with 9 bases between the two germline ends. CDR3 coding DNA: TGTGCCAGCAGCTACGTAGGGGCAGATACGCAGTATTTT. It encodes CASSYVGADTQYF.